This T cell receptor beta chain was documented in a study of blood T cell repertoires in COVID-19. The wider study: From T cells, B-cell-depleted T cells, or PBMCs came the material, which was cDNA or gDNA.

Between the trimmed V and J ends, which lost 3 bases and 5 bases, there was a span of 10 bases. The CDR3 covers 13 residues. Germline V CDR1 and CDR2: SGHTA, FQGNSA. Repertoires were generated with immunoSEQ multiplex PCR, while TCRdb's copy carries only in-frame clones and drops some. The sample contains more than 95,000 clones, around four fifths of which appear only once. The sequencing input was peripheral blood. This TCR was sampled from a human donor in a cohort sampled during active COVID-19. The V gene is TRBV7-2, the J gene TRBJ2-5; D may be TRBD1 (5 bases). CDR3 nucleotide sequence: TGTGCCAGCAGCTTCGGACATAGCGAGACCCAGTACTTC. It encodes CASSFGHSETQYF.